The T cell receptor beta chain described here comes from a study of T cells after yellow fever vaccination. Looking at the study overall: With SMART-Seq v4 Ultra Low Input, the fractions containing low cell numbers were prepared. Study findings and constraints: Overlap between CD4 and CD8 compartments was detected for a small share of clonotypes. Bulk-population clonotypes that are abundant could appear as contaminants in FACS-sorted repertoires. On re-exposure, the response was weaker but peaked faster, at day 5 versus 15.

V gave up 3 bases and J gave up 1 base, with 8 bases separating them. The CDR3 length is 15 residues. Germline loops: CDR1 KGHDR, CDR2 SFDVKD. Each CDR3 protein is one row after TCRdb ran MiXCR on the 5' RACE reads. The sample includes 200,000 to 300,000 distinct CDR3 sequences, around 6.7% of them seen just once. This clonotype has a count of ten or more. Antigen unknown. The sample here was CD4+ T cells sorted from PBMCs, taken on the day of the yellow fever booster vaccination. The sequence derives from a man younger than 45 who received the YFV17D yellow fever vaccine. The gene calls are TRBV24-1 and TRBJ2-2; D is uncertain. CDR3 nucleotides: TGTGCCACCAGTGATCGTTTTAAGAACACCGGGGAGCTGTTTTTT. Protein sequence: CATSDRFKNTGELFF.